The 29 T cell receptor beta chains in this list originate from one sample, sequenced in a study of breast tumors, draining lymph nodes, adjacent tissues. Axillary draining lymph nodes of breast cancer patients supplied the node samples. TCRdb reprocessed the multiplex PCR reads via MiXCR and lists one record per CDR3 protein. This sample yields over 150,000 distinct CDR3 sequences, of which approximately 31% are seen a single time; approximately 4.3% belongs to the top ten. Source material: axillary lymph node tissue. These TCRs come from a female donor with breast cancer. Some clones in this sample may be carry-over from other donors' samples.

A note on this clonotype: The junction does not match germline at one end; this may be a read error. The J gene is TRBJ2-1, the V gene TRBV9; D may be TRBD2 (5 bases). CDR1 and CDR2 from the germline V gene are SGDLS and YYNGEE. CDR3 length equals 14 residues. In DNA, the CDR3 is TGTGCCAGCAGCGTAGAACCCCCCGGGGATGAGCAGTCCTTC. It is translated as CASSVEPPGDEQSF.

The chain couples TRBV18 to TRBJ2-3, with TRBD1 matching 8 bases. CDR3 length: 15 amino acids. The germline V gene encodes CDR1 KGHSH and CDR2 LQKENI. V dropped 3 bases and J dropped 5; count of bases not matched to a gene: 7. Written as DNA, the CDR3 is TGTGCCAGCTCACCGCTGGGGGACAGGAGAGATACGCAGTATTTT. This gives the protein CASSPLGDRRDTQYF.

This clonotype occurred once. V usage is TRBV19 and J usage is TRBJ1-2; D is unresolved. The germline CDR1 and CDR2 sequences are LNHDA and SQIVND (reference sequence). Trimming took 5 bases from V and 4 from J, leaving 11 bases between them. The CDR3 runs to 13 residues. The CDR3 sequence: CASSPGPLYGYTF. The DNA of the CDR3 is TGTGCCAGTAGTCCGGGCCCCCTCTATGGCTACACCTTC.

This clonotype was counted ten times or more. Written as DNA, the CDR3 is TGCAGTGCTAGAGAAGGGACAAAGTATGGCTACACCTTC. Encoded protein: CSAREGTKYGYTF. The chain carries TRBV20-1 and TRBJ1-2; the D gene is possibly TRBD1 (6 bases). The CDR3 totals 13 residues. Germline V lookup: CDR1 DFQATT, CDR2 SNEGSKA (reference sequence). Trimming cost V 0 bases and J 5 bases, with 10 bases left between them.

The sample holds a few counts of this clonotype. Being one base from a much bigger clone, this may be a read error. This chain joins TRBV6-2 or TRBV6-3 and TRBJ2-2, with TRBD2 matching over 11 bases. The CDR3 has 17 residues. The V gene's germline CDR1 is MNHEY and CDR2 SVGEGT. In nucleotides, the CDR3 is TGTGCCAGCAGTTCCCCGGGACTAGCGGAGAACACCGAGGAGCTGTTTTTT. This sequence encodes CASSSPGLAENTEELFF.

About this clonotype itself: A single base separates this from a much larger clone, so it may be a read error. Here the CDR3 reads CAWSEGGGYGCTF. Written as DNA, the CDR3 is TGTGCCTGGAGTGAGGGGGGAGGCTATGGCTGCACCTTC. V and J are TRBV30 and TRBJ1-2, with a weak D call TRBD1 (6 bases). This CDR3 is built from 13 residues. Germline CDR1 and CDR2: GTSNPN and SVGIG (reference sequence).

This clonotype came up a few times. A single base separates this from a much larger clone, so it may be a read error. V usage is TRBV12-3 or TRBV12-4 and J usage is TRBJ2-5; 7 bases fit TRBD2. CDR3 length: 13 amino acids. Germline trimming cut 7 bases from V and 7 bases from J; bases unmatched to any gene: 9. The CDR3 loop is CASTCTSVGTQYF. The CDR3 DNA sequence: TGTGCCAGCACCTGCACTAGCGTCGGGACCCAGTACTTC.

Notes on this clonotype: An end of the junction does not agree with germline; a read error may underlie this. CDR3 bases: TGTGCTAGCAGCCCGGGGGCTATGTCACCCCTCCACTTT. Its translation: CASSPGAMSPLHF. This chain uses TRBV7-7 with TRBJ1-6; weak D call: TRBD1 (6 bases). Germline CDR1 and CDR2: SSHAT and FNYEAQ (reference sequence). The CDR3 is made up of 13 amino acids.

This clonotype has only a few counts. The chain has TRBV15 and TRBJ1-1, with 8 nucleotides matching TRBD1. Germline V CDR1 and CDR2: LNHNV, YYDKDF (reference sequence). Trimming cost V 2 bases and J 1 base; bases outside gene matches: 0. The CDR3 has 14 residues. The CDR3 loop is CATSRQGANTEAFF. As DNA, the CDR3 is TGTGCCACCAGCAGACAGGGGGCGAACACTGAAGCTTTCTTT.

The chain links TRBV6-6 to TRBJ2-3, with 11 bases identical to TRBD2. V lost 5 bases to trimming and J lost 3 bases; unmatched junction nucleotides: 7. CDR1 MNHNY and CDR2 SVGAGI come from the germline V gene (reference sequence). CDR3 length equals 16 residues. Written as DNA, the CDR3 is TGTGCCAGCAGTCACGGGTGGACTAGCGGGACAGATACGCAGTATTTT. Protein product: CASSHGWTSGTDTQYF.

The chain joins TRBV5-1 to TRBJ1-3; no reliable D call. Germline loops: CDR1 SGHRS, CDR2 YFSETQ. This CDR3 region has 13 residues. With 3 bases removed from V and 0 bases from J, the gap between germline ends came to 4 bases. CDR3 sequence: CASSYNSGNTIYF. CDR3 coding DNA: TGCGCCAGCAGCTACAACTCTGGAAACACCATATATTTT. The full variable domain, in which reference TRBV5-1 and TRBJ1-3 provide the parts outside the CDR3, is KAGVTQTPRYLIKTRGQQVTLSCSPISGHRSVSWYQQTPGQGLQFLFEYFSETQRNKGNFPGRFSGRQFSNSRSEMNVSTLELGDSALYLCASSYNSGNTIYFGEGSWLTVV.

The table lists this clonotype with a count of one. The V call is TRBV7-9, the J call TRBJ1-3; perhaps TRBD1 as D (5 bases). V was shortened by 0 bases and J by 7 bases, with 13 bases between the two germline ends. The CDR3 is made up of 15 amino acids. Germline CDR1 is SEHNR and CDR2 is FQNEAQ (reference sequence). The CDR3 DNA reads TGTGCCAGCAGCTTAGCGGTGACAGCCTTGAACACCATATATTTT. This translates into CASSLAVTALNTIYF.

As regards this clonotype: A clone one base away is much larger, so this may be a read error. The chain couples TRBV20-1 to TRBJ2-3; a weak D match, TRBD1 (5 bases). This CDR3 comprises 14 residues. Germline loops: CDR1 DFQATT, CDR2 SNEGSKA (reference sequence). CDR3 nucleotides: TGCAGTGCTATCCCTGGACCCGTGACAGCTACGCAGTATTTT. Its protein product is CSAIPGPVTATQYF.

The CDR3 DNA reads as TGTGCCACCGTCGAGGGGACAGGGGTTGGCTACACCTTC. It encodes CATVEGTGVGYTF. The chain joins TRBV6-6 to TRBJ1-2, with 10 bases fitting TRBD1. Germline loops: CDR1 MNHNY, CDR2 SVGAGI (reference sequence). The CDR3 is 13 amino acids. The ends lost 10 bases at V and 7 bases at J; junction bases unmatched: 9.

At least ten counts were recorded for this clonotype. The rearrangement links TRBV29-1 to TRBJ1-4, with TRBD1 matching over 7 bases. CDR1 and CDR2 from the germline V gene are SQVTM and ANQGSEA. V was pared by 6 bases and J by 3 bases, with 4 bases of the junction left unmatched. CDR3 size: 13 residues. CDR3 DNA sequence: TGCAGCGTATCAGGGGGGCCTAATGAAAAACTGTTTTTT. Protein product: CSVSGGPNEKLFF.

This clonotype was recorded at least ten times. The V gene is TRBV4-1, the J gene TRBJ2-2, with D hard to call. The germline V gene has CDR1 MGHRA and CDR2 YSYEKL. This CDR3 region has 15 residues. With 2 bases removed from V and 5 bases from J, the gap between germline ends came to 12 bases. Written as DNA, the CDR3 is TGCGCCAGCAGCCAACAAGCGCCCAGGACCGGGGAGCTGTTTTTT. Its protein product is CASSQQAPRTGELFF.

The chain carries TRBV29-1 and TRBJ2-1, with 7 positions matching TRBD2. The CDR3 length is 16 residues. V shed 3 bases and J 3 bases; nucleotides not matched to a gene: 11. Germline CDR1 reads SQVTM; CDR2 reads ANQGSEA. The CDR3 is CSVDSGYGRSYNEQFF. In DNA form, the CDR3 reads TGCAGCGTTGATAGCGGGTACGGGAGAAGCTACAATGAGCAGTTCTTC.

About this clonotype itself: This clone may be a read error of a much larger clone one base away. J is TRBJ2-7 and V is TRBV30; D assignment may be TRBD1 or TRBD2 (7 bases each). V shed 2 bases and J shed 5 bases, with 13 bases lying between them. The germline V gene has CDR1 GTSNPN and CDR2 SVGIG (reference sequence). This CDR3 contains 13 residues. The CDR3 region is CAWSTRGGNEQYF. The CDR3 DNA sequence: TGTGCCTGGAGTACCAGGGGGGGTAACGAGCAGTACTTC.

Comment on this clonotype: This may arise from a read error, as a much more abundant clone is one base away. The chain links TRBV6-1 to TRBJ1-5; D remains unclear. Germline V gives CDR1 MNHNS, CDR2 SASEGT. The CDR3 is 17 amino acids. CDR3 region: CASSEAMKGNSNQPPHF. CDR3 bases: TGTGCCAGCAGTGAAGCAATGAAGGGAAATAGCAATCAGCCCCCGCATTTT.

This clonotype was seen repeatedly, ten times or more. The chain is built from TRBV6-2 or TRBV6-3 and TRBJ1-6, with D tentatively TRBD1 (5 bases). This CDR3 spans 19 amino acids. Germline V gene data show CDR1 as MNHEY and CDR2 as SVGEGT. Trimming removed 3 bases from V and 7 bases from J, with 25 bases in between. The CDR3 coding sequence is TGTGCCAGCAGTTATAGATCGCGGACTTTCAGGGAGGCGAATTCACCCCTCCACTTT. This codes for CASSYRSRTFREANSPLHF.

This clonotype was seen only a few times. This chain uses TRBV6-2 or TRBV6-3 with TRBJ2-1; 8 positions agree with TRBD2. Germline CDR1 is MNHEY and CDR2 is SVGEGT. The CDR3 consists of 16 residues. Germline trimming cut 5 bases from V and 6 bases from J; bases unmatched to any gene: 12. The DNA for the CDR3 is TGTGCCAGCAGTCCCCCTGAGCGGGAGTCGTTCAATGAGCAGTTCTTC. Protein product: CASSPPERESFNEQFF.

This clonotype was seen many times. The chain links TRBV5-1 to TRBJ2-7, with D maybe TRBD1 (7 bases). Germline V gene sequence: CDR1 SGHRS, CDR2 YFSETQ. The ends were cut back, 4 bases at V and 4 bases at J, with 18 bases in the middle. The CDR3 totals 15 residues. The CDR3 sequence is CASSDVRTGGYEQYF. DNA for the CDR3: TGCGCCAGCAGCGATGTGAGGACAGGAGGGTACGAGCAGTACTTC.

This clonotype was picked up a small number of times. The chain is built from TRBV14 and TRBJ1-1; D gene ambiguous. This CDR3 region has 13 residues. The V gene lost 0 bases and the J gene lost 4 bases, with 6 bases spanning the gap. CDR1 and CDR2 from the germline V gene are SGHDN and FVKESK. The CDR3 is CASSQDFITEAFF. The CDR3 DNA sequence: TGTGCCAGCAGCCAAGATTTCATCACTGAAGCTTTCTTT.

This chain connects TRBV10-3 to TRBJ2-3, with TRBD2 identical over 14 bases. The CDR3 is 14 residues long. The germline V gene encodes CDR1 ENHRY and CDR2 SYGVKD. V trimming: 9 bases; J trimming: 11 bases; junction bases outside the gene matches: 10. CDR3 coding DNA: TGTGCCATTGCGACTAGCGGGGGGGACAATGAGCAGTATTTT. This encodes CAIATSGGDNEQYF.

This clonotype came up many times. V usage is TRBV30 and J usage is TRBJ2-1, with 7 bases matching TRBD1. Germline CDR1 is GTSNPN and CDR2 is SVGIG (reference sequence). V lost 3 bases to trimming and J lost 6 bases; unmatched junction nucleotides: 11. This CDR3 comprises 15 residues. The CDR3 reads CAWSTPRAGGNEQFF. The CDR3 coding sequence is TGTGCCTGGAGCACCCCCCGGGCAGGGGGCAATGAGCAGTTCTTC.

This clonotype was counted many times. This chain uses TRBV7-8 with TRBJ2-3; D perhaps matches TRBD2 (5 bases). Trimming shortened V by 5 bases and J by 5 bases, and 11 bases separated the two germline ends. Germline CDR1 SGHVS, CDR2 FQNEAQ. The CDR3 has 13 amino acids. CDR3 protein: CASSRDGVDTQYF. The CDR3 DNA sequence: TGTGCCAGCAGCCGAGACGGGGTAGATACGCAGTATTTT. The variable domain in full, with the rest retrieved from reference TRBV7-8 and TRBJ2-3, is GAGVSQSPRYKVAKRGQDVALRCDPISGHVSLFWYQQALGQGPEFLTYFQNEAQLDKSGLPSDRFFAERPEGSVSTLKIQRTQQEDSAVYLCASSRDGVDTQYFGPGTRLTVL.

The chain employs TRBV7-6 and TRBJ2-7; D unresolved. CDR1 and CDR2 from the germline V gene are SGHVS and FNYEAQ. CDR3 size: 13 residues. Deletions cut 0 bases from V and 8 bases from J, with 11 bases between. The CDR3 DNA reads as TGTGCCAGCAGCTTAGCTGAAGGGCGCCAGCAGTACTTC. Translation: CASSLAEGRQQYF.

This clonotype appeared many times. Its ends do not fully match the called genes, so a read error is possible. The J gene is TRBJ2-2, the V gene TRBV7-7; D call uncertain. Germline assignment: CDR1 SSHAT and CDR2 FNYEAQ (reference sequence). CDR3 length equals 15 residues. The CDR3 nucleotides are TGTGCTAGCAGCTTAACGAACAGCGACACCGGGGAGCTGTTTTTT. Residues: CASSLTNSDTGELFF.

This clonotype was detected many times. The rearrangement uses TRBV12-3 or TRBV12-4 and TRBJ2-2; no definite D call. The CDR3 is 15 residues long. V lost 6 bases to trimming and J lost 5 bases, with 16 bases between them. CDR3 bases: TGTGCCAGCAGGACGGGCTCCCTTTTTACCGGGGAGCTGTTTTTT. Its protein product is CASRTGSLFTGELFF.